The rows below give T cell receptor beta chains drawn from one sample of a study of tumor and adjacent non-tumor tissue in lung cancer. TCRdb used MiXCR to reprocess the multiplex PCR reads, holding one entry per CDR3 protein. The profile shows over 130,000 distinct CDR3 sequences, 60% to 70% of them singletons. The material sequenced was lung tumor tissue. The source of these receptors is a man aged 55 to 70 with small cell lung cancer. The CDR3 runs from the conserved cysteine through the conserved F or W. Each record gives: CDR3 length, V gene, clone size, D gene, J gene, CDR3 DNA, CDR3 protein. A D gene is named only where the DNA matches it firmly. Only some rows state a clone size, as once, few, many or a class for expanded clones.

15	TRBV20-1	NA	TRBD2	TRBJ2-3	TGCAGTGCTAGAGGGCTAGCGGGGAGCACAGATACGCAGTATTTT	CSARGLAGSTDTQYF
15	TRBV19	few	NA	TRBJ1-4	TGTGCCAGTAGTCCTCTGCATACGGCACGGGAAAAACTGTTTTTT	CASSPLHTAREKLFF
14	TRBV12-3/TRBV12-4	NA	NA	TRBJ1-2	TGTGCCAGCAGAATGCAGGAGCGTGGCTATGGCTACACCTTC	CASRMQERGYGYTF
13	TRBV24-1	few	NA	TRBJ2-1	TGTGCCACCAGCGATCGACTGTTGAATGAGCAGTTCTTC	CATSDRLLNEQFF
19	TRBV6-2/TRBV6-3	NA	TRBD2	TRBJ2-1	TGTGCCAGCAGTCAAAGACTAGCGGGCGGTCCCGGCTCCTACAATGAGGAGTTCTTC	CASSQRLAGGPGSYNEEFF
17	TRBV11-2	few	TRBD2	TRBJ2-7	TGTGACAGCAGTTTAGATCGGGGACTAGCGGGAGGGTACGAGCAGTACTTC	CDSSLDRGLAGGYEQYF
18	TRBV6-1	NA	NA	TRBJ2-6	TGTGCCAGCAGCTTTCCGGGACATGCGCTAAGCGGGGCCAACGTCCTGACTTTC	CASSFPGHALSGANVLTF
12	TRBV7-8	NA	NA	TRBJ1-2	TGTGCCAGCAGTTTAGGAGGGGATGGCTACACCTTC	CASSLGGDGYTF
15	TRBV6-1	NA	NA	TRBJ2-7	TGTGCCAGCAGTGATACCGGGACACCTCCGTACGAGCAGTACTTC	CASSDTGTPPYEQYF
11	TRBV11-2	NA	NA	TRBJ2-7	TGTGCTAGCAACTCCGCCTACAAGCAGTACTTC	CASNSAYKQYF
13	TRBV29-1	NA	NA	TRBJ2-3	TGCAGCGTTGACACTGGAGGGCGGTATACGCGGTATTTT	CSVDTGGRYTRYF
15	TRBV13	NA	NA	TRBJ1-2	TGTGCCAGCAGCTTAAGGGGCATAAAAGTCTATGGCTACACCTTC	CASSLRGIKVYGYTF
15	TRBV7-9	NA	TRBD2	TRBJ2-1	TGTGTCAGCAGCTCGGGACTAGTGGGGGGGAATGACCAGTTCTTC	CVSSSGLVGGNDQFF
12	TRBV29-1	NA	NA	TRBJ1-5	TGCAGAGTTGTGAGTGGGAATCAGCCCCAGCATTTT	CRVVSGNQPQHF
15	TRBV11-2	once	TRBD1	TRBJ2-3	TGTGCCAGCAGCTTCAGGGGGCGTAGCATAGGTACGCAGTATTTT	CASSFRGRSIGTQYF
13	TRBV7-9	NA	TRBD1	TRBJ1-2	TGTGCCAGCAGCTTAACAGGGGGTCTTGGCTACACCTTC	CASSLTGGLGYTF
15	TRBV11-3	NA	NA	TRBJ2-1	TGTGCCAGCAACCGTATCCGTAGCTCTAGAGATGAGCAGTTCTTC	CASNRIRSSRDEQFF
13	TRBV10-1	NA	TRBD2	TRBJ2-1	TGCGCCTTACCGGGAGGTTGCTACAAAGAGCAGTTCTTC	CALPGGCYKEQFF
13	TRBV5-1	few	NA	TRBJ1-4	TGCGCCAGCAGCCAGGGACACCGGGAAAAACTGTTTTTT	CASSQGHREKLFF
16	TRBV20-1	NA	TRBD2	TRBJ2-3	TGCAATGCTAGAGATTGGAGGGAGGGCCCAACGGATACGCAATATTTT	CNARDWREGPTDTQYF
14	TRBV11-3	NA	NA	TRBJ1-1	TGTGCAAGCAGCTTAAGATGTAAGGGCACTGAAGCTTTCTTT	CASSLRCKGTEAFF
16	TRBV7-8	many	TRBD2	TRBJ2-1	TGTGCCAGCAGACGGACTAGCGGGCGCTCCTACAATGAGCAGTTCTTC	CASRRTSGRSYNEQFF
14	TRBV6-5	NA	NA	TRBJ2-3	TGTGCCAACAGTCAAAGGGTAGCGTGGGATACGCAGTATTTT	CANSQRVAWDTQYF
14	TRBV5-1	NA	NA	TRBJ1-3	TGCGCCATCAGCTTGGACGAGGTTGGAAACACCATATATTTT	CAISLDEVGNTIYF
13	TRBV12-3/TRBV12-4	NA	NA	TRBJ1-2	TGTGCCAGCAGTAACACTCCTAACTATGGCTACACATTC	CASSNTPNYGYTF
15	TRBV12-3/TRBV12-4	NA	NA	TRBJ2-1	TGTGCCAGCAGTTTCCCGCGGATCTCCTACAATGAACGGTTCTTC	CASSFPRISYNERFF
12	TRBV11-1	many	NA	TRBJ1-1	TGTGCCAGCAGCGCTCTTGGCACTGAAGCTTTCTTT	CASSALGTEAFF
13	TRBV28	NA	NA	TRBJ2-2	TGTGCCAGCAGTTTAGGTACCACCGGGGAGCTGTTTTTT	CASSLGTTGELFF
15	TRBV24-1	NA	TRBD2	TRBJ2-1	TGTGCCACCTGTGATCCTGCTAGGACTAGCAATGAGCAGTTCTTC	CATCDPARTSNEQFF
11	TRBV29-1	NA	NA	TRBJ1-1	TGCAGCGTTACTTTTAACACTGAAGCTTTCTTT	CSVTFNTEAFF
16	TRBV11-2	once	NA	TRBJ1-1	TGTTCCAGCAGCTCATACCCTATGACAAGGAACACTGAAGCTTTCTTT	CSSSSYPMTRNTEAFF